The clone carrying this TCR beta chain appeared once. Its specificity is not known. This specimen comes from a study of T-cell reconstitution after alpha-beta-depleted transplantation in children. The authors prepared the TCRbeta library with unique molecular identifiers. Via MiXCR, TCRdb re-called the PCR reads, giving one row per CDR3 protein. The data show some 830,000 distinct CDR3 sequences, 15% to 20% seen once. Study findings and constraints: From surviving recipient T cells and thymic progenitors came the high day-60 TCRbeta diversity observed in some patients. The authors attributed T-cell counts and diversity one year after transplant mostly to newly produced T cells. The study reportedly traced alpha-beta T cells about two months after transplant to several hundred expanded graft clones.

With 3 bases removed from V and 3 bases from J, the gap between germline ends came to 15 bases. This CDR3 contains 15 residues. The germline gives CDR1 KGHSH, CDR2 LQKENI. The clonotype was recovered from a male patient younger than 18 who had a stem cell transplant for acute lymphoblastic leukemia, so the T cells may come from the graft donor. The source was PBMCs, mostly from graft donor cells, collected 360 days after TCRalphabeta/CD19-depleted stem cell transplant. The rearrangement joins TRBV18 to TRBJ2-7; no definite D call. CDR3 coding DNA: TGTGCCAGCTCACCGGACGGTGTACTAATCTACGAGCAGTACTTC. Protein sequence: CASSPDGVLIYEQYF.